The entry below describes one T cell receptor beta chain. Antigen: not known. The PCR employed 60 Vbeta primers together with 13 Jbeta primers. Repertoires were generated with immunoSEQ multiplex PCR, while TCRdb's copy carries only in-frame clones and drops some. The repertoire holds about 160,000 clones, with over 60% as singletons. These data come from a study of cytomegalovirus exposure and HLA in healthy donors. General study results and limits: Analyses of presence and absence presupposed an approximately uniform sequencing depth across donors.

This CDR3 is 13 amino acids long. Germline-derived CDR1 and CDR2 are WNHNN and SYGVQD (reference sequence). The trim removed 6 bases at V and 6 bases at J, leaving 4 bases unmatched. The origin of this receptor is a woman aged 50 to 65 in good health and CMV-seropositive. Specimen: PBMCs. The chain is built from TRBV10-1 and TRBJ2-2; 7 bases agree with TRBD2. The CDR3 reads CASSRTSPGELFF. Here the CDR3 DNA reads TGCGCCAGCAGCCGGACTAGTCCCGGGGAGCTGTTTTTT.